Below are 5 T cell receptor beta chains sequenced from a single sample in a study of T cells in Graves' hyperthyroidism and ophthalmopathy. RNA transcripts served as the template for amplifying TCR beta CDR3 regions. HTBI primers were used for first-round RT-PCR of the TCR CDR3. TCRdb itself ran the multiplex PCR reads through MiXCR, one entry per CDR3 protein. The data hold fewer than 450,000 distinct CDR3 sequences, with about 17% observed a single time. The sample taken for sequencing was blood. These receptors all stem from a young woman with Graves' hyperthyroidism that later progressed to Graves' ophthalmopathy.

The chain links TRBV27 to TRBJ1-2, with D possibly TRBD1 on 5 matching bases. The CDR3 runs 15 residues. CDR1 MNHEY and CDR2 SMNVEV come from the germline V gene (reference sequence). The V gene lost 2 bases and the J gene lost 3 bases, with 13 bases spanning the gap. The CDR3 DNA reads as TGTGCCAGCAGTTTACAGTGGGGCAAAGACTATGGCTACACCTTC. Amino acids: CASSLQWGKDYGYTF.

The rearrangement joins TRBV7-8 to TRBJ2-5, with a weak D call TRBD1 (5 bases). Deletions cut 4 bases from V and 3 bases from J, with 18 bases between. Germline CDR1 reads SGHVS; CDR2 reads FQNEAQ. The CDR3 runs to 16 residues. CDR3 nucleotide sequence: TGTGCCAGCAGCTGGGGTGTCCCTAGACAGAAAGAGACCCAGTACTTC. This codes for CASSWGVPRQKETQYF.

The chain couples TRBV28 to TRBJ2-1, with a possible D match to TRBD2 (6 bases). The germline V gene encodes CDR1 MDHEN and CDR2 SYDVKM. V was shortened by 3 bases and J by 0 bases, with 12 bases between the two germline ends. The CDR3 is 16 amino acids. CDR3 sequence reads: CASSFGGEISYNEQFF. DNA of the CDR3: TGTGCCAGCAGTTTTGGCGGGGAAATCTCCTACAATGAGCAGTTCTTC. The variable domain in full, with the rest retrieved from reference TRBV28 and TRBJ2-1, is DVKVTQSSRYLVKRTGEKVFLECVQDMDHENMFWYRQDPGLGLRLIYFSYDVKMKEKGDIPEGYSVSREKKERFSLILESASTNQTSMYLCASSFGGEISYNEQFFGPGTRLTVL.

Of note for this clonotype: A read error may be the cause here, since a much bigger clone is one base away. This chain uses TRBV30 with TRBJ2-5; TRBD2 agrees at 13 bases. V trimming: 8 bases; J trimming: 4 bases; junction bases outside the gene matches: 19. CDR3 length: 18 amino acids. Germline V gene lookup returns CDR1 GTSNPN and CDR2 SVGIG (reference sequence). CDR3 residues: CARAHPGLAGPKGETQYF. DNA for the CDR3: TGTGCCCGGGCGCATCCGGGACTAGCGGGGCCCAAGGGAGAGACCCAGTACTTC. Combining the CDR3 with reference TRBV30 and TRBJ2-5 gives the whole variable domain SQTIHQWPATLVQPVGSPLSLECTVEGTSNPNLYWYRQAAGRGLQLLFYSVGIGQISSEVPQNLSASRPQDRQFILSSKKLLLSDSGFYLCARAHPGLAGPKGETQYFGPGTRLLVL.

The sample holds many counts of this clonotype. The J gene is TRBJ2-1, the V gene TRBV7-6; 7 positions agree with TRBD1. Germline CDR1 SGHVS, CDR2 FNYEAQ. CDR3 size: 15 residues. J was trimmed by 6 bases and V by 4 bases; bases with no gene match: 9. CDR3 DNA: TGTGCCAGCAGCTCCGGGACAGCGTCGTCCAATGAGCAGTTCTTC. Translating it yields CASSSGTASSNEQFF.